A selection of T cell receptor beta chains follows, all from one sample in a study of regulatory T cells in long-lasting Graves disease. In TCRdb, the multiplex PCR reads were re-called with MiXCR into one record per CDR3 protein. The data hold some 370,000 distinct CDR3 sequences, with roughly 12% observed a single time. These same records also appear under a second study, on T cells in Graves' hyperthyroidism and ophthalmopathy.

Here the sequenced sample was peripheral blood mononuclear cells (PBMCs), taken at new diagnosis, from a patient treated with antithyroid drugs. These receptors originate from a woman between 18 and 29 years old with Graves disease. Both conserved end residues are part of each CDR3. The D gene is left open where the match is weak. For some rows the clone size is stated as once, few or many, or as a class when expanded; others skip it.

D gene	V gene	clone size	J gene	CDR3 protein	CDR3 DNA
TRBD2	TRBV20-1	many	TRBJ2-7	CSATLAVSYEQYF	TGCAGTGCTACGCTAGCGGTCTCCTACGAGCAGTACTTC
-	TRBV27	many	TRBJ1-5	CASSLSWQSYQPQHF	TGTGCCAGCAGTTTATCCTGGCAGAGTTATCAGCCCCAGCATTTT
-	TRBV27	many	TRBJ2-1	CASSLKRRRVGDEQFF	TGTGCCAGCAGTTTAAAGCGGCGCAGGGTTGGCGATGAGCAGTTCTTC
-	TRBV6-1	many	TRBJ1-6	CASKRTSRDSPLHF	TGTGCCAGCAAAAGGACGTCGAGGGATTCACCCCTCCACTTT
TRBD2	TRBV3-1	many	TRBJ2-5	CASSLAGGQETQYF	TGTGCCAGCTCCCTAGCGGGAGGCCAAGAGACCCAGTACTTC
TRBD2	TRBV20-1	-	TRBJ2-1	CSARDLFGGTSGGGEQFF	TGCAGTGCTAGAGATCTTTTTGGGGGGACTAGCGGGGGAGGTGAGCAGTTCTTC
TRBD2	TRBV6-5	many	TRBJ2-1	CASSSPGLAGGPNEQFF	TGTGCCAGCAGTTCGCCAGGACTAGCGGGGGGGCCGAATGAGCAGTTCTTC
TRBD1	TRBV12-3/TRBV12-4	many	TRBJ1-2	CASSPGQGANGYTF	TGTGCCAGCAGCCCGGGACAGGGGGCGAATGGCTACACCTTC
TRBD2	TRBV4-3	-	TRBJ2-3	CASSQILAGGSSTDTQYF	TGCGCCAGCAGCCAAATTCTAGCGGGAGGGAGTAGCACAGATACGCAGTATTTT
-	TRBV27	many	TRBJ2-1	CASSLRGGNEQFF	TGTGCCAGCAGTTTAAGAGGGGGCAATGAGCAGTTCTTC
-	TRBV20-1	-	TRBJ2-3	CSATLGDTQYF	TGCAGTGCTACCCTCGGGGATACGCAGTATTTT
-	TRBV5-1	few	TRBJ2-3	CASSRRWADTQYF	TGCGCCAGCAGCCGGAGGTGGGCAGATACGCAGTATTTT
-	TRBV3-1	many	TRBJ1-4	CASSPTVSNEKLFF	TGTGCCAGCAGCCCGACGGTGTCTAATGAAAAACTGTTTTTT
TRBD1	TRBV10-3	many	TRBJ2-4	CAISEERGQVPSRRLAKNIQYF	TGTGCCATCAGTGAAGAGAGGGGACAGGTGCCCTCGAGGCGGCTAGCCAAAAACATTCAGTACTTC
-	TRBV7-9	many	TRBJ1-1	CASSLYGTEAFF	TGTGCCAGCAGCTTGTACGGAACTGAAGCTTTCTTT
TRBD2	TRBV7-9	many	TRBJ2-3	CASSLYGGASSTDTQYF	TGTGCCAGCAGCTTATACGGGGGGGCCTCAAGCACAGATACGCAGTATTTT
-	TRBV4-1	-	TRBJ2-1	CASSQQGASSYNEQFF	TGCGCCAGCAGCCAACAGGGCGCATCCTCCTACAATGAGCAGTTCTTC
TRBD1	TRBV20-1	many	TRBJ1-6	CSAETGSNNNSPLHF	TGCAGTGCCGAGACAGGGAGTAACAATAATTCACCCCTCCACTTT
TRBD1	TRBV6-2/TRBV6-3	few	TRBJ1-4	CASRTSDRANEKLFF	TGTGCCAGCAGAACATCAGACAGGGCCAATGAAAAACTGTTTTTT
TRBD2	TRBV3-1	few	TRBJ2-3	CASSHPSGAHFRTDTQYF	TGTGCCAGCAGCCACCCTAGCGGGGCCCACTTCCGCACAGATACGCAGTATTTT
-	TRBV12-3/TRBV12-4	few	TRBJ2-5	CASSLFGGTQETQYF	TGTGCCAGCAGTTTATTCGGTGGGACTCAAGAGACCCAGTACTTC
-	TRBV20-1	many	TRBJ2-5	CSARDFRGGDTSQYF	TGCAGTGCTAGGGATTTCAGGGGCGGAGACACGTCCCAGTACTTC
-	TRBV28	many	TRBJ2-5	CASGRRDLRVTQYF	TGTGCCAGCGGCCGACGGGACCTCCGAGTGACCCAGTACTTC
-	TRBV6-1	-	TRBJ1-4	CASISPSGEKLFF	TGTGCCAGCATCTCCCCTTCCGGGGAAAAACTGTTTTTT